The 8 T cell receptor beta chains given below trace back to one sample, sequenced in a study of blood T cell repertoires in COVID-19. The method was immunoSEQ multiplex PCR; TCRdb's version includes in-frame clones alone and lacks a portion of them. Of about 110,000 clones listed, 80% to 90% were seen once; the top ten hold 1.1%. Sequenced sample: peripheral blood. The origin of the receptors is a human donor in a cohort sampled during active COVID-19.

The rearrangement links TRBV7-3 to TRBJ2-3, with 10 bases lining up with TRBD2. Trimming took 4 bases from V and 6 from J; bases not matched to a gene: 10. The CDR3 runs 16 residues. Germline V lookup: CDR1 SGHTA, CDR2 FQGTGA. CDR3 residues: CASSSERAGGVDTQYF. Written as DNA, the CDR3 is TGTGCCAGCAGCTCCGAGAGAGCGGGGGGGGTTGATACGCAGTATTTT. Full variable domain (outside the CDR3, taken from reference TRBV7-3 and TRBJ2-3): GAGVSQTPSNKVTEKGKYVELRCDPISGHTALYWYRQSLGQGPEFLIYFQGTGAADDSGLPNDRFFAVRPEGSVSTLKIQRTERGDSAVYLCASSSERAGGVDTQYFGPGTRLTVL.

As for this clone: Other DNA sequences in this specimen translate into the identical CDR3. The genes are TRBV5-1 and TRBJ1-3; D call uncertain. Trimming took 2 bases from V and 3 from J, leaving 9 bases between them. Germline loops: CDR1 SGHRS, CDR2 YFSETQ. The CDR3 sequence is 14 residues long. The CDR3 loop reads CASSLAGYGNTIYF. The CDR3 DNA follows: TGCGCCAGCAGCTTAGCCGGGTATGGAAACACCATATATTTT.

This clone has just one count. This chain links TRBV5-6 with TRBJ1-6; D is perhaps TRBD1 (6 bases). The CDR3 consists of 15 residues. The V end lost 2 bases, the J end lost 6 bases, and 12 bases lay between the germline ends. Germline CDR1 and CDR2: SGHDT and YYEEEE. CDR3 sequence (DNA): TGTGCCAGCAGCTTCCGGACAGCTATTAATTCACCCCTCCACTTT. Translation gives CASSFRTAINSPLHF.

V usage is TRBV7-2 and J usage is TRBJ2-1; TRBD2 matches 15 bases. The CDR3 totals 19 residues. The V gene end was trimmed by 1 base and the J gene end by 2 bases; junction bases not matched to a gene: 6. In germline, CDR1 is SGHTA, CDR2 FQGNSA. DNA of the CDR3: TGTGCCAGCAGCTTAGTCTCGGGACTAGCGGGAGGCGCCTACAATGAGCAGTTCTTC. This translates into CASSLVSGLAGGAYNEQFF.

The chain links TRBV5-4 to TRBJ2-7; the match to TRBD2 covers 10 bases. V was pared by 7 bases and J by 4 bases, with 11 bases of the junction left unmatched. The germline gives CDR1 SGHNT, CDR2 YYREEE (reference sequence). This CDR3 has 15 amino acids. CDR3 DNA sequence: TGTGCCAGCGCTAGCGGGGGTTTAGGGGGATACGAGCAGTACTTC. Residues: CASASGGLGGYEQYF.

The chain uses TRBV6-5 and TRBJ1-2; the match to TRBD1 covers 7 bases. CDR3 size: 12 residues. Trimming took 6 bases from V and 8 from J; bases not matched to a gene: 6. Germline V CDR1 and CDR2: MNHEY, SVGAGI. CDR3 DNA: TGTGCCAGCAGCGACAGGGTGGACGGCTACACCTTC. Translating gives CASSDRVDGYTF.

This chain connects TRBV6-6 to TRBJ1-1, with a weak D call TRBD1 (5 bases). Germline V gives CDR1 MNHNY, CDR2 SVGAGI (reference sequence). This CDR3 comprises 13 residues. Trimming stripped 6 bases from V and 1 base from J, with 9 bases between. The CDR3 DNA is TGTGCCAGCAGGACCGGACAGAACACTGAAGCTTTCTTT. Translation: CASRTGQNTEAFF.

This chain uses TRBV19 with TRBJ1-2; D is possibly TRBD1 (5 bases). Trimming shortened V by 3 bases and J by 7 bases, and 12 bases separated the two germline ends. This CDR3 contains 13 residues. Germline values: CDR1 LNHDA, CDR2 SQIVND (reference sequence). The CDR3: CASSISRVVGYTF. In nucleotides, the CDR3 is TGTGCCAGTAGTATTTCCAGGGTTGTTGGCTACACCTTC.